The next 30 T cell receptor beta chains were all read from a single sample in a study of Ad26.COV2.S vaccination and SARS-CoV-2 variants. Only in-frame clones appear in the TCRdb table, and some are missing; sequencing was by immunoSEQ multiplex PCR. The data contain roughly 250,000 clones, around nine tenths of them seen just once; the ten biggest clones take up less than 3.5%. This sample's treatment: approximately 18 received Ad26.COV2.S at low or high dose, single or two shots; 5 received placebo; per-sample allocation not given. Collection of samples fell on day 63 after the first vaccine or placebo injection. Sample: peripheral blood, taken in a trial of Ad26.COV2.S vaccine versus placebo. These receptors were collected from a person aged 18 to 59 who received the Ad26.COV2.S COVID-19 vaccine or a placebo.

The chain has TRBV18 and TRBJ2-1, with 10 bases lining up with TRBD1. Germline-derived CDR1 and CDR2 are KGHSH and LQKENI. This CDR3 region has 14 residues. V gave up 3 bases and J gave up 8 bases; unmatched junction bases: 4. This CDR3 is CASSPGTGVYEQFF. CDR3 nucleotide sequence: TGTGCCAGCTCACCCGGGACAGGGGTGTATGAGCAGTTCTTC. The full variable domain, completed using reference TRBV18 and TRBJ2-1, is NAGVMQNPRHLVRRRGQEARLRCSPMKGHSHVYWYRQLPEEGLKFMVYLQKENIIDESGMPKERFSAEFPKEGPSILRIQQVVRGDSAAYFCASSPGTGVYEQFFGPGTRLTVL.

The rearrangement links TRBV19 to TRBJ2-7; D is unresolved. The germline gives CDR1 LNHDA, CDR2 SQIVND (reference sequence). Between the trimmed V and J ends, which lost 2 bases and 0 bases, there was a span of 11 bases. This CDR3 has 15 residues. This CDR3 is CASSITKDVSYEQYF. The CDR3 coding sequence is TGTGCCAGTAGTATAACTAAGGACGTCTCCTACGAGCAGTACTTC.

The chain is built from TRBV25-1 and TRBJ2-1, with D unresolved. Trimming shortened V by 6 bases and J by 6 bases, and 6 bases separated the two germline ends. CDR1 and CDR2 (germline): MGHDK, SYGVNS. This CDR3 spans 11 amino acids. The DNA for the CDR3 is TGTGCCAGCAGCGCCCTCAATGAGCAGTTCTTC. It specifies CASSALNEQFF.

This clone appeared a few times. In DNA form, the CDR3 reads TGTGCCAGCTCATCCAGGATCGGGGAGGTGGTGACTGAAGCTTTCTTT. This gives the protein CASSSRIGEVVTEAFF. The J gene is TRBJ1-1, the V gene TRBV18, with D unclear. The V gene lost 5 bases and the J gene lost 5 bases, with 21 bases spanning the gap. The CDR3 runs 16 residues. The germline V gene encodes CDR1 KGHSH and CDR2 LQKENI.

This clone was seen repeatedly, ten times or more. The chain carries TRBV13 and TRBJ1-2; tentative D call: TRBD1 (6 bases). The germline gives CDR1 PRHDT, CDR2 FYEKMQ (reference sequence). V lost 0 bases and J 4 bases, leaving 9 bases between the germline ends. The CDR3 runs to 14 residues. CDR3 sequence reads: CASSLGGALYGYTF. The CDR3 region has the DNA TGTGCCAGCAGCTTAGGGGGGGCACTCTATGGCTACACCTTC.

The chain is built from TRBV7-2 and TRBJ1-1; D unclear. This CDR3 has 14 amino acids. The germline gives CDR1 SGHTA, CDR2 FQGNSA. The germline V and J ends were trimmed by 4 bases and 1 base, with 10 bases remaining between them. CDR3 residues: CASSYQRRNTEAFF. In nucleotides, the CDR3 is TGTGCCAGCAGCTACCAACGACGGAACACTGAAGCTTTCTTT. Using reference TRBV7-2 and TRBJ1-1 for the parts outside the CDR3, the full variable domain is GAGVSQSPSNKVTEKGKDVELRCDPISGHTALYWYRQSLGQGLEFLIYFQGNSAPDKSGLPSDRFSAERTGGSVSTLTIQRTQQEDSAVYLCASSYQRRNTEAFFGQGTRLTVV.

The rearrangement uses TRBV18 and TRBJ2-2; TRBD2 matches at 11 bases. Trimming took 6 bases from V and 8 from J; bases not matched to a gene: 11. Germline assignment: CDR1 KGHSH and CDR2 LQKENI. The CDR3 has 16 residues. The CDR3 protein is CASSNKGTSGGGELFF. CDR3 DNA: TGTGCCAGCTCTAACAAAGGGACTAGCGGAGGAGGGGAGCTGTTTTTT. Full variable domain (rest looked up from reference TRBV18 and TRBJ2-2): NAGVMQNPRHLVRRRGQEARLRCSPMKGHSHVYWYRQLPEEGLKFMVYLQKENIIDESGMPKERFSAEFPKEGPSILRIQQVVRGDSAAYFCASSNKGTSGGGELFFGEGSRLTVL.

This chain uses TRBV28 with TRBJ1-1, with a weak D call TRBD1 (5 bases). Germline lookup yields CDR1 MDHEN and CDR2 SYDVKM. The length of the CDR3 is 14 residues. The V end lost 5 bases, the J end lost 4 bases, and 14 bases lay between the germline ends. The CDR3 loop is CASSVGGVGTEAFF. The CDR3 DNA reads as TGTGCCAGCAGTGTCGGGGGTGTCGGCACTGAAGCTTTCTTT.

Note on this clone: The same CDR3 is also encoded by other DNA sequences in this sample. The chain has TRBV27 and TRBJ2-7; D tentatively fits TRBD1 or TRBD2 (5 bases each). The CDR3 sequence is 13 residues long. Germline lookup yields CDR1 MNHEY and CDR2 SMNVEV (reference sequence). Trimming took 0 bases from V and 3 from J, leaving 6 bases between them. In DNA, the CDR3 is TGTGCCAGCAGTTTATCTGGGGGCTACGAGCAGTACTTC. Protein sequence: CASSLSGGYEQYF.

Here the CDR3 reads CASGLRGWWGYTF. CDR3 bases: TGTGCTAGTGGTTTGCGGGGATGGTGGGGCTACACCTTC. V and J are TRBV12-5 and TRBJ1-2; D is uncertain. Germline V lookup: CDR1 LGHNT, CDR2 FRNRAP. Between the trimmed V and J ends, which lost 2 bases and 8 bases, there was a span of 12 bases. The CDR3 has 13 amino acids.

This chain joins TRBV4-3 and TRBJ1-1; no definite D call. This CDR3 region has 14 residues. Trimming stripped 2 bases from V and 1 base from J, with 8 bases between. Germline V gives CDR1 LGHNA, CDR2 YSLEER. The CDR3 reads CASSQKLQNTEAFF. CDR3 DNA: TGCGCCAGCAGCCAAAAATTGCAGAACACTGAAGCTTTCTTT.

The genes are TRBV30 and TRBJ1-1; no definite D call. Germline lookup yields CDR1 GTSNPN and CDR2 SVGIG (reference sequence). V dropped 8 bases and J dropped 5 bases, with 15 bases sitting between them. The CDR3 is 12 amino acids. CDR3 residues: CATEREETEAFF. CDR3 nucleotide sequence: TGTGCCACCGAGAGGGAAGAAACTGAAGCTTTCTTT.

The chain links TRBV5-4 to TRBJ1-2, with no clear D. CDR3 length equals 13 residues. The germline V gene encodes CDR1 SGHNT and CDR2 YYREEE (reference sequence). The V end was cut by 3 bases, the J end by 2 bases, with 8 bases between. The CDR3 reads CASSSRTNYGYTF. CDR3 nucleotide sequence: TGTGCCAGCAGCTCCCGGACGAACTATGGCTACACCTTC. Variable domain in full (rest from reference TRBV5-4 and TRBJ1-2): ETGVTQSPTHLIKTRGQQVTLRCSSQSGHNTVSWYQQALGQGPQFIFQYYREEENGRGNFPPRFSGLQFPNYSSELNVNALELDDSALYLCASSSRTNYGYTFGSGTRLTVV.

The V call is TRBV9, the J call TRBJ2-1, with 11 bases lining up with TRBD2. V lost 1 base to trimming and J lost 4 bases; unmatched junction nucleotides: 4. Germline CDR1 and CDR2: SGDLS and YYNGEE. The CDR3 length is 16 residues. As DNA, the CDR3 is TGTGCCAGCAGCGTACAGGGACTAGCGGAATACAATGAGCAGTTCTTC. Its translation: CASSVQGLAEYNEQFF.

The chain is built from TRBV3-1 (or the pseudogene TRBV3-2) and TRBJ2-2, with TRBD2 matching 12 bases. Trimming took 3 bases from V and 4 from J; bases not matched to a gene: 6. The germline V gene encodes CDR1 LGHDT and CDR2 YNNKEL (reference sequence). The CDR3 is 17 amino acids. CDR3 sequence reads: CASSHLAGGPITGELFF. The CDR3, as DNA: TGTGCCAGCAGCCACCTAGCGGGAGGGCCTATCACCGGGGAGCTGTTTTTT.

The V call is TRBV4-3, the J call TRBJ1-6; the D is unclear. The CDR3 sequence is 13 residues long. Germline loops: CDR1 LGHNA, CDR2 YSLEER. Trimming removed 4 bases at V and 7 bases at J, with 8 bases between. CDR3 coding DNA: TGCGCCAGCAGCCCCCCGGGAAATTCACCCCTCCACTTT. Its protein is CASSPPGNSPLHF.

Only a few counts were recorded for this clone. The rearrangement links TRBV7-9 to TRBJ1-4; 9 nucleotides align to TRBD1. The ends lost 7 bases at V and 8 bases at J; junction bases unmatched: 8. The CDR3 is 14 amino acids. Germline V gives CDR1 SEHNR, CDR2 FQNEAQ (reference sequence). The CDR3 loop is CASTTGTGMEKLFF. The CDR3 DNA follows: TGTGCCAGCACCACCGGGACAGGGATGGAAAAACTGTTTTTT.

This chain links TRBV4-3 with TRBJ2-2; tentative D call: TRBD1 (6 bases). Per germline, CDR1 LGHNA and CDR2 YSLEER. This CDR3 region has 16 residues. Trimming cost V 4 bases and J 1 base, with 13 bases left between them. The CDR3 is CASSRRPGQNTGELFF. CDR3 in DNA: TGCGCCAGCAGCCGACGCCCGGGACAGAACACCGGGGAGCTGTTTTTT.

CDR3 nucleotide sequence: TGCGCCAGCAGCCAAGAAGCCTTGAGCTCCTACAATGAGCAGTTCTTC. Its protein product is CASSQEALSSYNEQFF. The chain is built from TRBV4-1 and TRBJ2-1; no firm D call. Per the germline V gene, CDR1 is MGHRA and CDR2 is YSYEKL. This CDR3 has 16 amino acids. Trimming left V 0 bases short and J 0 bases short, with 9 bases between.

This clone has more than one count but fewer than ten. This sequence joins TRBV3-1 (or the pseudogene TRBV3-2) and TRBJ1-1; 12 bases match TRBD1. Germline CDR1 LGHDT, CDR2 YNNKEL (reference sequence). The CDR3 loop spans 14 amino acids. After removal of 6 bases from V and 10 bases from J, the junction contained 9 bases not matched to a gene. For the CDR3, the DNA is TGTGCCAGCAGGGAACCGGGACAGGGGGCCGGAGCTTTCTTT. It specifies CASREPGQGAGAFF.

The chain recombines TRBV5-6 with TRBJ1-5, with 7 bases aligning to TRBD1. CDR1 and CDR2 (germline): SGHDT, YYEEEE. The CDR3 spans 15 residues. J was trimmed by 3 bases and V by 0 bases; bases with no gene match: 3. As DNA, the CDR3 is TGTGCCAGCAGCTTGGGACAGGGACCCAATCAGCCCCAGCATTTT. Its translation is CASSLGQGPNQPQHF. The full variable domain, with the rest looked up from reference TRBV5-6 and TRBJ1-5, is DAGVTQSPTHLIKTRGQQVTLRCSPKSGHDTVSWYQQALGQGPQFIFQYYEEEERQRGNFPDRFSGHQFPNYSSELNVNALLLGDSALYLCASSLGQGPNQPQHFGDGTRLSIL.

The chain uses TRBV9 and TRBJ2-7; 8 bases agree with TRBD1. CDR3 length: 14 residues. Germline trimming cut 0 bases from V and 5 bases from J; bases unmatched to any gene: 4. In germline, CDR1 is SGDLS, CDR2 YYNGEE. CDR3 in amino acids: CASSVGTGYDEQYF. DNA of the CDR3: TGTGCCAGCAGCGTAGGGACAGGGTACGACGAGCAGTACTTC.

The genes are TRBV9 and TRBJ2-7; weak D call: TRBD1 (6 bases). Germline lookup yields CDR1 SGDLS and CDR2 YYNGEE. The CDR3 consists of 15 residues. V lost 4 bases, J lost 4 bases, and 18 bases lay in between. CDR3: CASSPSGQTGYEQYF. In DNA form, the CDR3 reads TGTGCCAGCAGCCCCTCGGGTCAGACAGGATACGAGCAGTACTTC.

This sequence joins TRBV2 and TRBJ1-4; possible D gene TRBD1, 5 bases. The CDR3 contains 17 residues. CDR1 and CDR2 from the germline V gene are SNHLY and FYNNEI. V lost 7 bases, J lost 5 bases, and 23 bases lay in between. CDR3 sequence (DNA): TGTGCCAGCAATTTCGATCTGGGGCAGGGCTTAAATGAAAAACTGTTTTTT. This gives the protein CASNFDLGQGLNEKLFF. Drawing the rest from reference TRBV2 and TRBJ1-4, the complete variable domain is EPEVTQTPSHQVTQMGQEVILRCVPISNHLYFYWYRQILGQKVEFLVSFYNNEISEKSEIFDDQFSVERPDGSNFTLKIRSTKLEDSAMYFCASNFDLGQGLNEKLFFGSGTQLSVL.

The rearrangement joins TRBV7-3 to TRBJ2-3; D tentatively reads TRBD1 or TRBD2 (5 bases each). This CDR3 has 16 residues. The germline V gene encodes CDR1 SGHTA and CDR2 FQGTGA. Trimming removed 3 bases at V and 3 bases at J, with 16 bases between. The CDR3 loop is CASSLHAMGVTDTQYF. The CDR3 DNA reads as TGTGCCAGCAGCTTGCATGCAATGGGGGTGACAGATACGCAGTATTTT.

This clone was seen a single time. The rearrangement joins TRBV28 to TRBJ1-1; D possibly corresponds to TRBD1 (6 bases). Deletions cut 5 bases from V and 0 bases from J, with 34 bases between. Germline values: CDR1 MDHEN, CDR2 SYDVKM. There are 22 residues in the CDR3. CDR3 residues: CASSPIYALSGEPGALNTEAFF. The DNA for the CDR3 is TGTGCCAGCAGTCCGATTTATGCTTTGTCTGGGGAACCAGGGGCCCTGAACACTGAAGCTTTCTTT.

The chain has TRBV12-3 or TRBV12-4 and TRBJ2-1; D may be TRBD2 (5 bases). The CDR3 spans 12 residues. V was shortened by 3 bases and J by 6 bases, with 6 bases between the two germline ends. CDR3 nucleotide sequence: TGTGCCAGCAGTTTGGGGAGCAATGAGCAGTTCTTC. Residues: CASSLGSNEQFF.

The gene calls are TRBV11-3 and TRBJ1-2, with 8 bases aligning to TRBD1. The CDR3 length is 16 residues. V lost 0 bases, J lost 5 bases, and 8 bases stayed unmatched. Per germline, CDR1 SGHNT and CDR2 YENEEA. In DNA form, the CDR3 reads TGTGCCAGCAGCTTAGACCCCAGGGGGCGGAGGTATGGCTACACCTTC. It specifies CASSLDPRGRRYGYTF.

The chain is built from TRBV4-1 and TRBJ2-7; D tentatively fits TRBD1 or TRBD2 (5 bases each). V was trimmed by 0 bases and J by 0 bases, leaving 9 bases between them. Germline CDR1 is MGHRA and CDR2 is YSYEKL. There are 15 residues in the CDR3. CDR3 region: CASSQDGTFSYEQYF. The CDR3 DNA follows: TGCGCCAGCAGCCAAGATGGGACGTTCTCCTACGAGCAGTACTTC.

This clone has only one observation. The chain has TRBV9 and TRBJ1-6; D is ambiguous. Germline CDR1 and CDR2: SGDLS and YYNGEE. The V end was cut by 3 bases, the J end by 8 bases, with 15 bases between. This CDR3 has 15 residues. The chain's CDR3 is CASSAGSEGYSPLHF. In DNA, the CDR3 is TGTGCCAGCAGCGCCGGGTCCGAGGGATATTCACCCCTCCACTTT.